This paragraph covers one TCR beta chain sequence. Clones were read by immunoSEQ multiplex PCR, and TCRdb kept only the in-frame ones, dropping some. Of about 160,000 clones detected, about three quarters appear once; the ten largest clones hold 7% to 10%. The CDR3 is 14 amino acids. After removal of 0 bases from V and 9 bases from J, the junction contained 3 bases not matched to a gene. The germline V gene encodes CDR1 SGDLS and CDR2 YYNGEE. This sample was taken from a study of blood T cell repertoires in COVID-19. The material sequenced was peripheral blood. This TCR came from a man aged 60-69 years with acute or convalescent COVID-19. This chain connects TRBV9 to TRBJ1-5, with 10 positions matching TRBD1. The CDR3 DNA sequence: TGTGCCAGCAGCGTAGAGGGACAGGGGAGGCCCCAGCATTTT. As protein: CASSVEGQGRPQHF. Looking up the rest from reference TRBV9 and TRBJ1-5 gives the full variable domain: DSGVTQTPKHLITATGQRVTLRCSPRSGDLSVYWYQQSLDQGLQFLIQYYNGEERAKGNILERFSAQQFPDLHSELNLSSLELGDSALYFCASSVEGQGRPQHFGDGTRLSIL.